The TCR beta chain under discussion was sequenced for a study of blood T cells in healthy people across ages. The CDR3 spans 13 residues. Germline loops: CDR1 MNHEY, CDR2 SVGAGI. Study outcomes and limitations: Leaving the PBMCs unsorted stopped any conclusive comparison of naive versus antigen-experienced cells. Aged donors had fewer naive CD4+ cells and lower diversity than long-lived donors. In the absence of known donor CMV status, changes in expanded clonotypes were possibly confounded.

A second PCR, run for roughly 6 to 11 cycles, used a sample-barcoded 5' primer plus a J-beta primer mix. Each single sample gave us at least 2.5 million CDR3-containing paired-end reads. TCRdb independently ran MiXCR on the 5' RACE reads; one entry per CDR3 protein. The sample includes roughly 730,000 distinct CDR3 sequences, more than 50% of them seen just once. Comment on this clonotype: Its antigen is not identified.

Source material: blood. The chain is built from TRBV6-5 and TRBJ2-7, with unresolved D. The J call may be in error: the DNA end matches TRBJ2-5 better. This receptor was identified in a man aged 35 to 55 in good health. CDR3 DNA: TGTGCCAGCACCCGGACGGAGAAGGGGACCCAGTACTTC. Encoded protein: CASTRTEKGTQYF.